This is a list of T cell receptor beta chains from one sample in a study of OX40 agonist ivuxolimab in advanced cancers. Sequencing was performed with immunoSEQ multiplex PCR; in TCRdb, only in-frame clones are kept and a portion is missing. The sample shows approximately 7,000 clones, roughly 80% of them seen only once. The sample in question was CD4+ or CD8+ T cells sorted from blood, obtained in a trial of the OX40 agonist ivuxolimab. These receptors were obtained from an adult with an advanced solid tumor such as melanoma, head and neck, liver or kidney cancer. CDR3s include the opening cysteine and the closing phenylalanine or tryptophan. D genes are given only for firm matches.

d_call v_call cdr3_aa
NA TRBV5-1 CASSLGANTEAFF
TRBD1 TRBV7-9 CASSLQGRQGADTEAFF
NA TRBV29-1 CSVEGGLRGAFF
TRBD2 TRBV6-5 CASSLGLGYNEQFF
NA TRBV7-9 CASSLERSNPYEQYF
NA TRBV21-1 CASSPRNSYGYTF
NA TRBV4-2 CASSQEGLHDPYQPQHF
TRBD2 TRBV27 CASRLAGALSTDTQYF
NA TRBV19 CASSINRQDTQYF
NA TRBV6-1 CASDGVRGEAFF
NA TRBV28 CASSLWEDEQFF
NA TRBV11-3 CASSLDSGNENEQFF
NA TRBV9 CASSPQGGGNTIYF
NA TRBV4-1 CASSQERGRTEAFF
NA TRBV5-1 CASNEGTGELFF
TRBD1 TRBV6-1 CASSEDRGYEPQHF
NA TRBV1 CTSSVNGTYPSEQYF
TRBD1 TRBV19 CASSPPGTGVNQPQHF
NA TRBV10-2 CASSRSGLSSYNEQFF
TRBD1 TRBV27 CASSTRPKGAGTEAFF
TRBD1 TRBV6-5 CAVAQGDAYEQYF
TRBD2 TRBV15 CATSIAGGSYEQYF
TRBD1 TRBV6-5 CASSYSPGGGYNEQFF
NA TRBV6-9 CASSYSPVYGYTF
TRBD2 TRBV30 CAWSVSGGAMEEQFF
TRBD2 TRBV4-1 CASSQGTSGDEYQETQYF
TRBD1 TRBV15 CATSRSGQGASQPQHF
TRBD1 TRBV9 CASSVGTGTGGQYF
TRBD2 TRBV6-5 CASRLTSGFYEQYF
NA TRBV5-4 CASSLGSRGYTF
TRBD1 TRBV7-2 CGDRTGNTIYF
NA TRBV7-2 CASSTRREYYGYTF
NA TRBV5-1 CASSDNGETQYF
NA TRBV11-2 CASSLGGRVGNQPQHF
NA TRBV7-9 CASSFSQATSTDTQYF
TRBD1 TRBV6-5 CASSYSGTGDGTQYF
TRBD1 TRBV7-6 CASSPYRTGTGDGYTF
TRBD1 TRBV4-1 CASRREVQGAGPLYNEQFF
TRBD2 TRBV7-6 CASRLAGGSSYNEQFF
NA TRBV7-9 CASSLEARGTNEQFF
TRBD1 TRBV4-1 CASSQDRAGGLTDTQYF
TRBD1 TRBV4-1 CASSPDRGYEQYF
NA TRBV7-2 CASSFPNYEQYF
NA TRBV7-9 CASSLPGTPVVDGYTF
TRBD1 TRBV4-1 CASSQGTGVFETQYF
TRBD1 TRBV11-2 CASSPTGGTTDTQYF
TRBD1 TRBV5-1 CASSWGQGGTGELFF
TRBD1 TRBV5-1 CASSTGGLGIGAFF
NA TRBV6-5 CASSTPGADNEQFF
NA TRBV27 CASSFNGGVEKLFF
NA TRBV28 CASSAPTGQSNTEAFF
NA TRBV4-2 CASSQGDSNSPLHF
NA TRBV2 CARLSGDVLDTQYF
NA TRBV19 CASGTGDMNTEAFF
NA TRBV28 CASSFLGEDENTIYF
NA TRBV5-8 CASSLRAGVKNIQYF
NA TRBV4-2 CASSQDWATSSGNTIYF
NA TRBV13 CASSPIRDTSTDTQYF
NA TRBV27 CASSKSSGHYGYTF